These 10 T cell receptor beta chains originate from one sample sequenced in a study of blood T cell repertoires in COVID-19. Clones were sequenced by immunoSEQ multiplex PCR, and TCRdb holds only the in-frame ones, with some missing. The sample shows about 190,000 clones, 65% to 85% of them seen only once. Input material: peripheral blood. The receptors here all came from a man in his fifties or sixties with active or convalescent COVID-19.

The chain combines TRBV9 with TRBJ1-3; the D gene is possibly TRBD1 (6 bases). V shed 7 bases and J shed 4 bases, with 12 bases lying between them. Germline-derived CDR1 and CDR2 are SGDLS and YYNGEE. CDR3 size: 13 residues. CDR3 region: CASSGTSGNTIYF. CDR3 coding DNA: TGTGCCAGCTCCGGGACATCGGGAAACACCATATATTTT. Filled out from reference TRBV9 and TRBJ1-3, the complete variable domain reads DSGVTQTPKHLITATGQRVTLRCSPRSGDLSVYWYQQSLDQGLQFLIQYYNGEERAKGNILERFSAQQFPDLHSELNLSSLELGDSALYFCASSGTSGNTIYFGEGSWLTVV.

The chain is built from TRBV9 and TRBJ1-4; D gene ambiguous. This CDR3 is built from 14 residues. The germline gives CDR1 SGDLS, CDR2 YYNGEE. V dropped 0 bases and J dropped 5 bases, with 8 bases sitting between them. The chain's CDR3 is CASSVGGPNEKLFF. CDR3 coding DNA: TGTGCCAGCAGCGTAGGTGGGCCAAATGAAAAACTGTTTTTT. Supplemented by reference TRBV9 and TRBJ1-4, the full variable domain reads DSGVTQTPKHLITATGQRVTLRCSPRSGDLSVYWYQQSLDQGLQFLIQYYNGEERAKGNILERFSAQQFPDLHSELNLSSLELGDSALYFCASSVGGPNEKLFFGSGTQLSVL.

The gene calls are TRBV2 and TRBJ2-1; D gene unclear. V dropped 6 bases and J dropped 4 bases, with 10 bases sitting between them. The CDR3 is 13 residues long. CDR1 and CDR2 (germline): SNHLY, FYNNEI. The CDR3, as DNA: TGTGCCAGCAGCCTCGACTCGTACAATGAGCAGTTCTTC. Its protein product is CASSLDSYNEQFF.

This chain joins TRBV28 and TRBJ1-6; 10 bases align to TRBD1. The CDR3 loop spans 13 amino acids. Looked up from germline, CDR1 is MDHEN and CDR2 is SYDVKM. With V trimmed by 10 bases and J by 7 bases, 4 bases remained unmatched. Here the CDR3 reads CATQGQGNSPLHF. The CDR3 nucleotides are TGTGCCACCCAGGGACAGGGGAATTCACCCCTCCACTTT.

The chain recombines TRBV15 with TRBJ2-1; TRBD1 matches 7 bases. CDR1 and CDR2 (germline): LNHNV, YYDKDF (reference sequence). J lost 1 base, V lost 0 bases, and 0 bases had no gene match. This CDR3 has 15 residues. The CDR3 DNA follows: TGTGCCACCAGCAGAGAGACAGGGTCCTACAATGAGCAGTTCTTC. Its protein is CATSRETGSYNEQFF.

This clone was seen only a few times. The chain recombines TRBV9 with TRBJ2-3, with 11 bases that match TRBD2. Germline assignment: CDR1 SGDLS and CDR2 YYNGEE. J was trimmed by 6 bases and V by 3 bases; bases with no gene match: 12. This CDR3 is built from 17 residues. The CDR3 reads CASSAGLAGKAGDTQYF. Written as DNA, the CDR3 is TGTGCCAGCAGCGCCGGACTAGCGGGCAAGGCGGGGGATACGCAGTATTTT.

V is TRBV14 and J is TRBJ2-5; tentatively, D is TRBD1 (6 bases). CDR3 length equals 13 residues. Germline-derived CDR1 and CDR2 are SGHDN and FVKESK. Trimming left V 7 bases short and J 0 bases short, with 9 bases between. CDR3 in DNA: TGTGCCAGCAATAGGGGGTACCAAGAGACCCAGTACTTC. Amino acid sequence: CASNRGYQETQYF.

The CDR3 spells CASSRQTGVYGYTF. The CDR3 DNA is TGTGCCAGCAGCCGACAGACAGGGGTCTATGGCTACACCTTC. V is TRBV11-2 and J is TRBJ1-2, with TRBD1 matching over 8 bases. This CDR3 region has 14 residues. After removal of 5 bases from V and 4 bases from J, the junction contained 6 bases not matched to a gene. Germline V lookup: CDR1 SGHAT, CDR2 FQNNGV.

This rearrangement joins TRBV7-6 to TRBJ1-2, with 7 bases identical to TRBD1. This CDR3 contains 16 residues. Per the germline V gene, CDR1 is SGHVS and CDR2 is FNYEAQ. V dropped 3 bases and J dropped 3; count of bases not matched to a gene: 10. In nucleotides, the CDR3 is TGTGCCAGCAGCTTTGGACCCGGGACAGCCGACTATGGCTACACCTTC. This gives the protein CASSFGPGTADYGYTF. Complete variable domain (other parts from reference TRBV7-6 and TRBJ1-2): GAGVSQSPRYKVTKRGQDVALRCDPISGHVSLYWYRQALGQGPEFLTYFNYEAQQDKSGLPNDRFSAERPEGSISTLTIQRTEQRDSAMYRCASSFGPGTADYGYTFGSGTRLTVV.

The V call is TRBV18, the J call TRBJ1-5; tentatively, D is TRBD1 (5 bases). CDR1 KGHSH and CDR2 LQKENI come from the germline V gene. The CDR3 sequence is 17 residues long. The V end was cut by 3 bases, the J end by 2 bases, with 17 bases between. CDR3 DNA sequence: TGTGCCAGCTCACCTCTCCCAGGGCCTGGGGGCAATCAGCCCCAGCATTTT. It translates to CASSPLPGPGGNQPQHF. Complete variable domain (other parts from reference TRBV18 and TRBJ1-5): NAGVMQNPRHLVRRRGQEARLRCSPMKGHSHVYWYRQLPEEGLKFMVYLQKENIIDESGMPKERFSAEFPKEGPSILRIQQVVRGDSAAYFCASSPLPGPGGNQPQHFGDGTRLSIL.